This entry concerns a single T cell receptor (beta chain). Its antigen remains unidentified. Reverse transcription of roughly 0.5 to 1 ug RNA used random hexamers. TCRdb independently ran MiXCR on the immunoSEQ multiplex PCR reads; one entry per CDR3 protein. The sample has 250,000 or so distinct CDR3 sequences, around 93% seen once. Germline CDR1 SQVTM, CDR2 ANQGSEA. The CDR3 covers 12 residues. The V gene end was trimmed by 7 bases and the J gene end by 4 bases; junction bases not matched to a gene: 6. These data originate in a study of CD8 T cells in Susac syndrome. Blood CD8+ and CD4+ T cells underwent high-throughput TCR beta sequencing. Findings and limits, study-wide: The study conceded that relatively few individuals underwent its TCR sequencing and HLA analysis.

This clonotype originated in a human donor with multiple sclerosis. The material sequenced was CD4+ T cells from PBMCs. The gene calls are TRBV29-1 and TRBJ1-1, with 7 bases that match TRBD1. In DNA, the CDR3 is TGCAGCGCCCAAGCAGGGGGCACTGAAGCTTTCTTT. It encodes CSAQAGGTEAFF.